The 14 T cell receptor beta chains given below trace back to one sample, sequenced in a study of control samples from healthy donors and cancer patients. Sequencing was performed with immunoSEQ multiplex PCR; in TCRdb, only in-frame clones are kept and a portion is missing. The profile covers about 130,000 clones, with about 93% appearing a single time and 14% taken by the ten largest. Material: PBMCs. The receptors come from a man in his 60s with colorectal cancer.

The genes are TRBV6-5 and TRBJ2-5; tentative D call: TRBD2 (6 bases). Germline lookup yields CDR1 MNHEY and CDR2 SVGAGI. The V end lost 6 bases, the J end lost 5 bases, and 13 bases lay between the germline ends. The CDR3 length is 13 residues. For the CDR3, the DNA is TGTGCCAGCAGCCGCTGGGGGGAGGAGACCCAGTACTTC. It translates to CASSRWGEETQYF.

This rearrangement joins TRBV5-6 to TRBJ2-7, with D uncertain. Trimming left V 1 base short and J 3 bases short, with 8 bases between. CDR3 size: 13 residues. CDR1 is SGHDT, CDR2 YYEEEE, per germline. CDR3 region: CASSLYSDYEQYF. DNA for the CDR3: TGTGCCAGCAGCTTGTACTCGGACTACGAGCAGTACTTC. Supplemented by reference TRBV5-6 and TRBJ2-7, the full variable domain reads DAGVTQSPTHLIKTRGQQVTLRCSPKSGHDTVSWYQQALGQGPQFIFQYYEEEERQRGNFPDRFSGHQFPNYSSELNVNALLLGDSALYLCASSLYSDYEQYFGPGTRLTVT.

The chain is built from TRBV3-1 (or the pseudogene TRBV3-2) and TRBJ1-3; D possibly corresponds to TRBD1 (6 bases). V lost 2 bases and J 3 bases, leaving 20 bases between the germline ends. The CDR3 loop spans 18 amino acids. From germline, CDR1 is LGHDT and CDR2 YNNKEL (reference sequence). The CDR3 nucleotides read TGTGCCAGCAGCCAACGAGGGAGGGGGTGGCCTTTTGGAAACACCATATATTTT. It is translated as CASSQRGRGWPFGNTIYF.

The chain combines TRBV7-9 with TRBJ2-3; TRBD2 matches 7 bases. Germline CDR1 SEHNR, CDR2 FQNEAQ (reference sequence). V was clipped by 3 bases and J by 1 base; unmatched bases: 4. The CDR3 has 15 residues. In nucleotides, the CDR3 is TGTGCCAGCAGCTTGCCTAGCGGACGCACAGATACGCAGTATTTT. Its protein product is CASSLPSGRTDTQYF.

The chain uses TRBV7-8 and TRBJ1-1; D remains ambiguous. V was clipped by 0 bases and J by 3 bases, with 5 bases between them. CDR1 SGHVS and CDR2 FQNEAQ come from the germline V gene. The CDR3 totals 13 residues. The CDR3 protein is CASSLAGYTEAFF. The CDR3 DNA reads TGTGCCAGCAGCTTAGCAGGGTACACTGAAGCTTTCTTT.

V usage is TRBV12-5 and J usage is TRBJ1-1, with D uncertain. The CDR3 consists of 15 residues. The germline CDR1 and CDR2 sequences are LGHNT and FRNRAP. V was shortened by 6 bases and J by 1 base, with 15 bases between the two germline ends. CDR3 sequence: CASGSSTKTNTEAFF. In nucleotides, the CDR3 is TGTGCTAGTGGGTCTTCTACAAAGACGAACACTGAAGCTTTCTTT.

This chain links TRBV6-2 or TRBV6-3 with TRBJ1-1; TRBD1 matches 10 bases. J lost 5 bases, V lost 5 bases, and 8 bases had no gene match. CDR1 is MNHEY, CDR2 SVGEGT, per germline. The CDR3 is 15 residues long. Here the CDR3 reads CASSPATGGFTEAFF. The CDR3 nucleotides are TGTGCCAGCAGTCCCGCGACAGGGGGCTTTACTGAAGCTTTCTTT.

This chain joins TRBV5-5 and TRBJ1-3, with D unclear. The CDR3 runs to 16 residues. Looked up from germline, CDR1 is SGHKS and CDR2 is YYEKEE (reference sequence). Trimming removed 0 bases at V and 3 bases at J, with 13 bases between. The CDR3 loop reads CASSLDSRLIGNTIYF. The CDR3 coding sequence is TGTGCCAGCAGCTTGGATTCGCGTTTAATTGGAAACACCATATATTTT.

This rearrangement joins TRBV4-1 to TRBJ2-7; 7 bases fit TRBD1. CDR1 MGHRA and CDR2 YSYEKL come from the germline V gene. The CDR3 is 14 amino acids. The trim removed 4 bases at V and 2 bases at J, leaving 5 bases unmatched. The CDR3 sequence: CASSPRQGAYEQYF. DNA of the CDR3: TGCGCCAGCAGCCCTAGACAGGGAGCCTACGAGCAGTACTTC.

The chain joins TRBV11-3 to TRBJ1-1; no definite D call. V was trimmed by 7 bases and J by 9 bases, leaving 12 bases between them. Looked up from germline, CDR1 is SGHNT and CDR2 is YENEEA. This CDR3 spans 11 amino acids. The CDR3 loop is CASIPKGKAFF. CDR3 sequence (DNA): TGTGCCAGCATCCCAAAGGGAAAAGCTTTCTTT.

CDR3 residues: CASSLEAGSHSPLHF. The DNA of the CDR3 is TGCGCCAGCAGCTTGGAGGCGGGATCGCATTCACCCCTCCACTTT. The V and J genes are TRBV5-1 and TRBJ1-6; D is unresolved. Germline-derived CDR1 and CDR2 are SGHRS and YFSETQ. The CDR3 has 15 amino acids. V was pared by 0 bases and J by 8 bases, with 12 bases between.

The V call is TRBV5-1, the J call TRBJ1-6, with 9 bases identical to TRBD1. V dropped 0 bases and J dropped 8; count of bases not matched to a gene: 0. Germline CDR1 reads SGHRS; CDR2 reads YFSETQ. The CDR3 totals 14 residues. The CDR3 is CASSLGQGDSPLHF. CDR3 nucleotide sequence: TGCGCCAGCAGCTTGGGACAGGGGGATTCACCCCTCCACTTT.

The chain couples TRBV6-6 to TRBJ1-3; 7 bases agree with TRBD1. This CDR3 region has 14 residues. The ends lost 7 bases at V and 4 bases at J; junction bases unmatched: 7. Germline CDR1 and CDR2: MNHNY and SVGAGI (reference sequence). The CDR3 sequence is CASKNDRDGNTIYF. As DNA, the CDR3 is TGTGCCAGCAAGAACGACAGGGACGGAAACACCATATATTTT.

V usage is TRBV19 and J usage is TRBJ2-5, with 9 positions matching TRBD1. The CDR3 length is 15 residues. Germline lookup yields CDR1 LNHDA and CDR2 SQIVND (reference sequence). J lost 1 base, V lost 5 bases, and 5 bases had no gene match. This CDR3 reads CASSSGQGGQETQYF. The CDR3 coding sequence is TGTGCCAGTAGTTCGGGACAGGGTGGCCAAGAGACCCAGTACTTC.